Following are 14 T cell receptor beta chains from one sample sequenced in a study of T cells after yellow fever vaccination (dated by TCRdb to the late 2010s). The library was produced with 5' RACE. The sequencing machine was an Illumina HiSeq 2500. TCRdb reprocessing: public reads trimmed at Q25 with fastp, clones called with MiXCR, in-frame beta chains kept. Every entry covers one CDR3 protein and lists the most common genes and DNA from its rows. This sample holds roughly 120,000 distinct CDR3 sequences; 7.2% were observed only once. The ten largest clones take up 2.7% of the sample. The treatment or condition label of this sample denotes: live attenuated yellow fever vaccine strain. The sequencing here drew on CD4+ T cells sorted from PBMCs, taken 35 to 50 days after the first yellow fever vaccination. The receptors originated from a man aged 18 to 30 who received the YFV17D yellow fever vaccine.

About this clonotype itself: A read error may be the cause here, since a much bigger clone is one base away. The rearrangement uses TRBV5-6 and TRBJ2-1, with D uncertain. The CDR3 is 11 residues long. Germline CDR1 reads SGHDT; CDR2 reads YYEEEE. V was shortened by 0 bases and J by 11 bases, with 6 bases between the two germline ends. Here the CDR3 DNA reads TGTGCCAGCAGCTTGGAGGATCAGCAGTTCTTC. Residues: CASSLEDQQFF.

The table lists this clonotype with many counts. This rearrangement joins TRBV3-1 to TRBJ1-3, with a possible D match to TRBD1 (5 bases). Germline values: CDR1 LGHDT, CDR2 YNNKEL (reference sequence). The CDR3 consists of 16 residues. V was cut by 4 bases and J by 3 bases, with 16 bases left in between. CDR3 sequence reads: CASSPPGLGGGNTIYF. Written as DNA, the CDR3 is TGTGCCAGCAGCCCCCCAGGGTTAGGAGGTGGAAACACCATATATTTT. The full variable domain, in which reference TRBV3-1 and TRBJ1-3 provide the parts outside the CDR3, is DTAVSQTPKYLVTQMGNDKSIKCEQNLGHDTMYWYKQDSKKFLKIMFSYNNKELIINETVPNRFSPKSPDKAHLNLHINSLELGDSAVYFCASSPPGLGGGNTIYFGEGSWLTVV.

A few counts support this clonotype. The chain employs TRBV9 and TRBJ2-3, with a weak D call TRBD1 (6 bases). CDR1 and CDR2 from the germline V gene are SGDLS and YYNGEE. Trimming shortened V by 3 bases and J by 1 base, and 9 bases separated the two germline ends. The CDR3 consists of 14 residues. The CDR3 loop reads CASSGQVRTDTQYF. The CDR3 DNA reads TGTGCCAGCAGCGGACAGGTCCGCACAGATACGCAGTATTTT.

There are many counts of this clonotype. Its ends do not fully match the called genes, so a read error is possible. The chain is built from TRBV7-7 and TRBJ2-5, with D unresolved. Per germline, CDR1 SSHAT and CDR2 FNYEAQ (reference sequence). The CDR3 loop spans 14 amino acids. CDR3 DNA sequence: TGTGCTAGCAGCCCCGGAGCGTTTATAGAGACCCAGTACTTC. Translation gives CASSPGAFIETQYF. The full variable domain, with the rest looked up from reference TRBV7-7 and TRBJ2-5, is GAGVSQSPRYKVTKRGQDVTLRCDPISSHATLYWYQQALGQGPEFLTYFNYEAQPDKSGLPSDRFSAERPEGSISTLTIQRTEQRDSAMYRCASSPGAFIETQYFGPGTRLLVL.

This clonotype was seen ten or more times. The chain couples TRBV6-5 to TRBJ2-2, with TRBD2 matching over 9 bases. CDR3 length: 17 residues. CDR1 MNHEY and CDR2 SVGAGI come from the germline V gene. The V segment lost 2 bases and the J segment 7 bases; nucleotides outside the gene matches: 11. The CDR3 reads CASSYPILAGADGELFF. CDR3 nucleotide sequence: TGTGCCAGCAGTTACCCGATATTAGCGGGGGCCGACGGGGAGCTGTTTTTT.

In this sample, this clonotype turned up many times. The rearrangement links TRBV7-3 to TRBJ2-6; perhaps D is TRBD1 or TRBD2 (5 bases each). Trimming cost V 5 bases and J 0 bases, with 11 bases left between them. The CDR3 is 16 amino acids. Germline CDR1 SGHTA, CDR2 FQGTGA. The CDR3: CASSPSGTSGANVLTF. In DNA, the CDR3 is TGTGCCAGCAGCCCCTCCGGGACCTCTGGGGCCAACGTCCTGACTTTC.

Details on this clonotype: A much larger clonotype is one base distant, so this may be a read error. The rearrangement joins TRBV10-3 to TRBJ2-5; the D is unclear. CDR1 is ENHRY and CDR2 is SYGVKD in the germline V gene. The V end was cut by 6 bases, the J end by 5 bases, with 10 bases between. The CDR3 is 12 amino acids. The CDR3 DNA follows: TGTGCCATCAGGATTAATGATGAGACCCAGTACTTC. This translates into CAIRINDETQYF.

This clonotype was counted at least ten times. CDR3 bases: TGCGCCAGCAGCTGGGGTGCGGTCCAGTCAAACACCGGGGAGCTGTTTTTT. Its protein product is CASSWGAVQSNTGELFF. The rearrangement links TRBV5-1 to TRBJ2-2, with no clear D. Germline V CDR1 and CDR2: SGHRS, YFSETQ. The ends were cut back, 3 bases at V and 2 bases at J, with 17 bases in the middle. The CDR3 is 17 residues long.

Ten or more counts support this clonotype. For the CDR3, the DNA is TGTGCCAGCAGCTCCTATAGAAATGGCTACACCTTC. Its translation: CASSSYRNGYTF. J is TRBJ1-2 and V is TRBV12-3 or TRBV12-4, with D unresolved. This CDR3 has 12 residues. Trimming stripped 6 bases from V and 6 bases from J, with 11 bases between.

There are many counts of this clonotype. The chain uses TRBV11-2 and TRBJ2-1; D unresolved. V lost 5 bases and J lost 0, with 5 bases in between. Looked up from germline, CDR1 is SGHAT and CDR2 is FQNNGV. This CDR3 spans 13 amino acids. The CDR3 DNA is TGTGCCAGCAGCAGCACCTCCTACAATGAGCAGTTCTTC. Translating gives CASSSTSYNEQFF.

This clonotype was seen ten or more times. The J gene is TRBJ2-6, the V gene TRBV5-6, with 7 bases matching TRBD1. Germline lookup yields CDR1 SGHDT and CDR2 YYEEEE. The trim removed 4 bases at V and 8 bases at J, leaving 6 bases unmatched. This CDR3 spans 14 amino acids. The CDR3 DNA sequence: TGTGCCAGCAGCGAATCGACAGGGACCAACGTCCTGACTTTC. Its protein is CASSESTGTNVLTF.

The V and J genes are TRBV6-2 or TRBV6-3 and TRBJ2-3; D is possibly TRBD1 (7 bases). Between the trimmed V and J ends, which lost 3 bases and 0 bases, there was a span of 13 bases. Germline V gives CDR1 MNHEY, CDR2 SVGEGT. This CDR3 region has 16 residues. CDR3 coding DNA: TGTGCCAGCAGTTATGGAGGGGGCTCAAGCACAGATACGCAGTATTTT. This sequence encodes CASSYGGGSSTDTQYF.

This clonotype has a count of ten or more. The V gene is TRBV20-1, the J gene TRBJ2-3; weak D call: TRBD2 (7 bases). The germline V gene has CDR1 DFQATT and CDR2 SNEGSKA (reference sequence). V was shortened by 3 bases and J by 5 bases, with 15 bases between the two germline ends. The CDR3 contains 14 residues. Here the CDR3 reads CSARRGPPGDTQYF. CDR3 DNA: TGCAGTGCTAGGCGGGGGCCCCCGGGAGATACGCAGTATTTT.

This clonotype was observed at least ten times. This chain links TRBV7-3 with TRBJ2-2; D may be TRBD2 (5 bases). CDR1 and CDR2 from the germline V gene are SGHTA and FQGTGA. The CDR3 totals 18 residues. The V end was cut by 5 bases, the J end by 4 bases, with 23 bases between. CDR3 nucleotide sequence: TGTGCCAGCAGCCCCCTCCCCCCGGGGTCGGGTATCACCGGGGAGCTGTTTTTT. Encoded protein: CASSPLPPGSGITGELFF.